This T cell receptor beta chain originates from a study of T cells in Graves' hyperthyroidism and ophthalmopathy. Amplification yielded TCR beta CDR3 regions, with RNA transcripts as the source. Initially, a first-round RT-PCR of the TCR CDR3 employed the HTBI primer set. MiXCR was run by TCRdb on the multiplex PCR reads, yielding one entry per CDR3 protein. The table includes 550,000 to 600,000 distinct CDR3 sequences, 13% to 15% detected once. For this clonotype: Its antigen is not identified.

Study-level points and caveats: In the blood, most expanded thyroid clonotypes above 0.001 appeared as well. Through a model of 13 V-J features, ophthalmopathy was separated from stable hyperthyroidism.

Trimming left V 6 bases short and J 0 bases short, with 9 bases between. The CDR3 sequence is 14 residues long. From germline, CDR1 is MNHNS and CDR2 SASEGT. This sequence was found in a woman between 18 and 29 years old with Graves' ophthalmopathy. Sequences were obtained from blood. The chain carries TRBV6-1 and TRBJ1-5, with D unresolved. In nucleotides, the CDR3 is TGTGCCAGCAGCACAACTTCTAGCAATCAGCCCCAGCATTTT. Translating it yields CASSTTSSNQPQHF.